These 30 T cell receptor beta chains were all obtained from the same sample, sequenced in a study of blood T cell repertoires in COVID-19. Only in-frame clones appear in the TCRdb table, and some are missing; sequencing was by immunoSEQ multiplex PCR. The repertoire consists of some 21,000 clones, with roughly 83% occurring once and the leading ten covering 3.2%. What was sequenced was peripheral blood. Receptors originate from a middle-aged man with acute or convalescent COVID-19.

This clone came up a few times. This chain connects TRBV27 to TRBJ1-2; 10 positions match TRBD1. CDR1 and CDR2 from the germline V gene are MNHEY and SMNVEV (reference sequence). The CDR3 consists of 16 residues. With V trimmed by 5 bases and J by 6 bases, 12 bases remained unmatched. For the CDR3, the DNA is TGTGCCAGCAGTCCCTCCCCCTCCGGGACAGGGGATGGCTACACCTTC. Translation gives CASSPSPSGTGDGYTF.

This clone has more than one count but fewer than ten. V gene TRBV3-1 (or the pseudogene TRBV3-2) combines with J gene TRBJ2-7, with TRBD2 as a possible D gene (5 bases). The CDR3 is 13 residues long. V lost 4 bases and J 3 bases, leaving 10 bases between the germline ends. Germline lookup yields CDR1 LGHDT and CDR2 YNNKEL (reference sequence). The CDR3 loop reads CASSPRDLYEQYF. Here the CDR3 DNA reads TGTGCCAGCAGCCCGAGGGATCTCTACGAGCAGTACTTC.

The chain combines TRBV19 with TRBJ1-1; 7 bases line up with TRBD1. J lost 4 bases, V lost 4 bases, and 3 bases had no gene match. The CDR3 runs 13 residues. Germline V lookup: CDR1 LNHDA, CDR2 SQIVND (reference sequence). CDR3 nucleotide sequence: TGTGCCAGTAGTACAACAGGGGCCACTGAAGCTTTCTTT. It yields the protein CASSTTGATEAFF.

The V call is TRBV30, the J call TRBJ2-1; D is undetermined. Germline CDR1 and CDR2: GTSNPN and SVGIG (reference sequence). Trimming stripped 2 bases from V and 0 bases from J, with 11 bases between. The CDR3 loop spans 15 amino acids. CDR3 amino acids: CAWSRMPSSYNEQFF. The DNA for the CDR3 is TGTGCCTGGAGTAGAATGCCGAGCTCCTACAATGAGCAGTTCTTC.

In this sample, this clone is medium-sized. The J gene is TRBJ1-1, the V gene TRBV16; D remains ambiguous. CDR1 is KGHSY and CDR2 is FQNENV in the germline V gene. This CDR3 region has 13 residues. V lost 2 bases to trimming and J lost 4 bases, with 8 bases between them. CDR3 loop: CASSQGGGTEAFF. Written as DNA, the CDR3 is TGTGCCAGCAGCCAAGGCGGAGGCACTGAAGCTTTCTTT.

In its sample, this clone was seen a few times. The gene calls are TRBV27 and TRBJ1-2; D might be TRBD1 (6 bases). The CDR3 is 13 residues long. Germline lookup yields CDR1 MNHEY and CDR2 SMNVEV (reference sequence). With 10 bases removed from V and 5 bases from J, the gap between germline ends came to 17 bases. CDR3 protein: CATWGGRGYGYTF. DNA for the CDR3: TGTGCCACCTGGGGGGGGCGCGGGTATGGCTACACCTTC.

V and J are TRBV27 and TRBJ1-1, with TRBD1 identical over 7 bases. This CDR3 region has 13 residues. V dropped 5 bases and J dropped 5; count of bases not matched to a gene: 5. Germline V CDR1 and CDR2: MNHEY, SMNVEV (reference sequence). CDR3 sequence: CASSPTGNTEAFF. CDR3 nucleotides: TGTGCCAGCAGTCCGACAGGGAATACTGAAGCTTTCTTT.

The V and J genes are TRBV29-1 and TRBJ2-1; 7 positions match TRBD2. The CDR3 runs 13 residues. Trimming cost V 3 bases and J 6 bases; bases outside gene matches: 5. Germline-derived CDR1 and CDR2 are SQVTM and ANQGSEA. The CDR3 region has the DNA TGCAGCGTTGAGGGCGGACTAGGCAATGAGCAGTTCTTC. Residues: CSVEGGLGNEQFF.

The gene calls are TRBV3-1 (or the pseudogene TRBV3-2) and TRBJ1-6; TRBD1 agrees at 7 bases. This CDR3 has 14 amino acids. Germline CDR1 reads LGHDT; CDR2 reads YNNKEL (reference sequence). V gave up 3 bases and J gave up 6 bases; unmatched junction bases: 2. In DNA, the CDR3 is TGTGCCAGCAGCCACCGACAGGGTAATTCACCCCTCCACTTT. It encodes CASSHRQGNSPLHF.

This chain connects TRBV12-3 or TRBV12-4 to TRBJ1-5; maybe TRBD1 (5 bases). CDR3 length: 13 amino acids. V lost 4 bases, J lost 4 bases, and 8 bases lay in between. The CDR3 region is CASSWGDNQPQHF. In DNA, the CDR3 is TGTGCCAGCAGTTGGGGGGATAATCAGCCCCAGCATTTT.

DNA for the CDR3: TGTGCCACCAGCAGAGAGGACAGGGGGTACAATGAGCAGTTCTTC. Translation: CATSREDRGYNEQFF. The chain recombines TRBV15 with TRBJ2-1; TRBD1 matches at 10 bases. The CDR3 totals 15 residues. Germline CDR1 reads LNHNV; CDR2 reads YYDKDF (reference sequence). V shed 0 bases and J 4 bases; nucleotides not matched to a gene: 0.

The chain combines TRBV20-1 with TRBJ2-5; 8 nucleotides line up with TRBD2. The germline V gene encodes CDR1 DFQATT and CDR2 SNEGSKA (reference sequence). The CDR3 length is 14 residues. V gave up 5 bases and J gave up 5 bases; unmatched junction bases: 10. CDR3 residues: CSAREGSGTETQYF. As DNA, the CDR3 is TGCAGTGCTCGTGAGGGTAGCGGGACGGAGACCCAGTACTTC.

The V gene is TRBV27, the J gene TRBJ1-1; tentatively, D is TRBD1 (5 bases). The CDR3 sequence is 13 residues long. The V and J ends lost 2 bases and 2 bases respectively, with 6 bases between them. Germline CDR1 MNHEY, CDR2 SMNVEV (reference sequence). CDR3 amino acids: CASSLTGNTEAFF. The DNA of the CDR3 is TGTGCCAGCAGTTTAACAGGAAACACTGAAGCTTTCTTT.

The chain recombines TRBV6-6 with TRBJ1-2; D unresolved. V dropped 0 bases and J dropped 3 bases, with 11 bases sitting between them. Germline V gives CDR1 MNHNY, CDR2 SVGAGI (reference sequence). The length of the CDR3 is 15 residues. Here the CDR3 DNA reads TGTGCCAGCAGTTACTCGCCCTGGGAGGACTATGGCTACACCTTC. Its translation is CASSYSPWEDYGYTF.

The rearrangement uses TRBV9 and TRBJ1-2, with D hard to call. The CDR3 has 14 amino acids. Trimming left V 0 bases short and J 5 bases short, with 11 bases between. Germline CDR1 reads SGDLS; CDR2 reads YYNGEE. The CDR3 spells CASSVEAFPYGYTF. CDR3 bases: TGTGCCAGCAGCGTAGAAGCTTTTCCGTATGGCTACACCTTC.

The rearrangement uses TRBV5-4 and TRBJ2-7; D gene uncertain. Trimming shortened V by 4 bases and J by 2 bases, and 7 bases separated the two germline ends. This CDR3 contains 12 residues. CDR1 and CDR2 (germline): SGHNT, YYREEE (reference sequence). The CDR3 nucleotides are TGTGCCAGCAGCGTAGACACCTACGAGCAGTACTTC. The encoded protein is CASSVDTYEQYF.

The chain carries TRBV3-1 (or the pseudogene TRBV3-2) and TRBJ1-6; 7 nucleotides align to TRBD1. The CDR3 totals 14 residues. From germline, CDR1 is LGHDT and CDR2 YNNKEL (reference sequence). The V and J ends lost 6 bases and 9 bases, in that order; junction bases with no gene match: 8. This CDR3 reads CASRQTGDGSPLHF. Written as DNA, the CDR3 is TGTGCCAGCAGACAAACAGGGGACGGTTCACCCCTCCACTTT.

The chain employs TRBV9 and TRBJ1-1; no clear D gene. CDR1 SGDLS and CDR2 YYNGEE come from the germline V gene. The V and J ends lost 0 bases and 1 base respectively, with 7 bases between them. The CDR3 extends over 14 amino acids. The CDR3 bases are TGTGCCAGCAGCGTAGTGGGGAGGAACACTGAAGCTTTCTTT. The encoded protein is CASSVVGRNTEAFF. Full variable domain (remainder filled in from reference TRBV9 and TRBJ1-1): DSGVTQTPKHLITATGQRVTLRCSPRSGDLSVYWYQQSLDQGLQFLIQYYNGEERAKGNILERFSAQQFPDLHSELNLSSLELGDSALYFCASSVVGRNTEAFFGQGTRLTVV.

The chain links TRBV10-3 to TRBJ1-2, with D tentatively TRBD1 (5 bases). Germline V gives CDR1 ENHRY, CDR2 SYGVKD. The CDR3 extends over 14 amino acids. Trimming took off 2 bases at V and 3 bases at J, with 10 bases between the two ends. In nucleotides, the CDR3 is TGTGCCATCAGTGAGCCCAACAGGTACTATGGCTACACCTTC. This encodes CAISEPNRYYGYTF.

V is TRBV6-1 and J is TRBJ1-1, with D possibly matching TRBD1 (5 bases). The germline V and J ends were trimmed by 4 bases and 4 bases, with 10 bases remaining between them. There are 13 residues in the CDR3. Per the germline V gene, CDR1 is MNHNS and CDR2 is SASEGT. The CDR3 coding sequence is TGTGCCAGCAGTGTAGGGGAGGTCACTGAAGCTTTCTTT. This translates into CASSVGEVTEAFF.

This chain uses TRBV5-4 with TRBJ2-1; 9 bases fit TRBD2. The length of the CDR3 is 18 residues. Germline lookup yields CDR1 SGHNT and CDR2 YYREEE (reference sequence). V shed 1 base and J 5 bases; nucleotides not matched to a gene: 13. The CDR3 is CASSLLAGPSVPHNEQFF. The CDR3, as DNA: TGTGCCAGCAGCTTGCTAGCGGGACCGTCCGTGCCTCACAATGAGCAGTTCTTC.

V is TRBV5-4 and J is TRBJ2-7; 11 bases map to TRBD2. V lost 4 bases and J lost 4; bases outside the gene matches: 7. Germline assignment: CDR1 SGHNT and CDR2 YYREEE (reference sequence). The CDR3 runs 15 residues. CDR3 sequence reads: CASSPRLAGLYEQYF. Written as DNA, the CDR3 is TGTGCCAGCAGCCCTAGACTAGCGGGGCTTTACGAGCAGTACTTC.

V usage is TRBV9 and J usage is TRBJ1-1; D not certain. CDR1 and CDR2 (germline): SGDLS, YYNGEE. V lost 0 bases and J 0 bases, leaving 3 bases between the germline ends. This CDR3 spans 13 amino acids. The CDR3 DNA is TGTGCCAGCAGCGTAGCTCTGAACACTGAAGCTTTCTTT. Translated: CASSVALNTEAFF. Using reference TRBV9 and TRBJ1-1 for the parts outside the CDR3, the full variable domain is DSGVTQTPKHLITATGQRVTLRCSPRSGDLSVYWYQQSLDQGLQFLIQYYNGEERAKGNILERFSAQQFPDLHSELNLSSLELGDSALYFCASSVALNTEAFFGQGTRLTVV.

CDR3 DNA: TGTGCCTGGGGCCCGGGACAGGGGTTCAATTCACCCCTCCACTTT. This translates into CAWGPGQGFNSPLHF. The chain has TRBV30 and TRBJ1-6, with TRBD1 matching 10 bases. The V and J ends lost 5 bases and 7 bases, in that order; junction bases with no gene match: 8. Germline assignment: CDR1 GTSNPN and CDR2 SVGIG (reference sequence). The CDR3 spans 15 residues. The full variable domain, in which reference TRBV30 and TRBJ1-6 provide the parts outside the CDR3, is SQTIHQWPATLVQPVGSPLSLECTVEGTSNPNLYWYRQAAGRGLQLLFYSVGIGQISSEVPQNLSASRPQDRQFILSSKKLLLSDSGFYLCAWGPGQGFNSPLHFGNGTRLTVT.

The chain joins TRBV27 to TRBJ1-5, with a tentative D call TRBD1 (6 bases). This CDR3 has 14 amino acids. Germline values: CDR1 MNHEY, CDR2 SMNVEV (reference sequence). The V gene lost 3 bases and the J gene lost 4 bases, with 10 bases spanning the gap. The CDR3 region has the DNA TGTGCCAGCAGTTTTCGGGGACATAATCAGCCCCAGCATTTT. This translates into CASSFRGHNQPQHF.

The chain recombines TRBV7-8 with TRBJ1-6; the D gene is possibly TRBD1 (6 bases). V was shortened by 1 base and J by 1 base, with 11 bases between the two germline ends. The CDR3 sequence is 17 residues long. Germline V lookup: CDR1 SGHVS, CDR2 FQNEAQ. CDR3 in amino acids: CASSLGGGGSYNSPLHF. Written as DNA, the CDR3 is TGTGCCAGCAGCTTAGGAGGGGGAGGGTCCTATAATTCACCCCTCCACTTT.

This clone was seen a handful of times. The chain uses TRBV18 and TRBJ2-5, with D hard to call. This CDR3 comprises 13 residues. The V end lost 0 bases, the J end lost 6 bases, and 8 bases lay between the germline ends. Germline loops: CDR1 KGHSH, CDR2 LQKENI. DNA of the CDR3: TGTGCCAGCTCACCACCGGCCTCGAAGACCCAGTACTTC. This sequence encodes CASSPPASKTQYF.

The V call is TRBV19, the J call TRBJ2-4, with D tentatively TRBD1 (6 bases). V was trimmed by 3 bases and J by 9 bases, leaving 15 bases between them. CDR1 is LNHDA, CDR2 SQIVND, per germline (reference sequence). The CDR3 consists of 14 residues. CDR3 sequence: CASSMRREGGIQYF. The CDR3 coding sequence is TGTGCCAGTAGTATGCGCAGGGAAGGGGGCATTCAGTACTTC.

V usage is TRBV21-1 and J usage is TRBJ1-5; TRBD1 is taken as the D call from the table, unchecked against the DNA. TRBV21-1 is a recognized pseudogene. The length of the CDR3 is 16 residues. The CDR3 reads CASSKRTGSGTQPQHF. The CDR3 nucleotides are TGTGCCAGCAGCAAACGGACAGGGTCGGGGACTCAGCCCCAGCATTTT.

The CDR3 region has the DNA TGCAGCGTCGGGGGGGGAGGAGATACGCAGTATTTT. It encodes CSVGGGGDTQYF. The chain uses TRBV29-1 and TRBJ2-3; 8 nucleotides match TRBD2. Germline-derived CDR1 and CDR2 are SQVTM and ANQGSEA. The length of the CDR3 is 12 residues. V shed 6 bases and J 5 bases; nucleotides not matched to a gene: 4.